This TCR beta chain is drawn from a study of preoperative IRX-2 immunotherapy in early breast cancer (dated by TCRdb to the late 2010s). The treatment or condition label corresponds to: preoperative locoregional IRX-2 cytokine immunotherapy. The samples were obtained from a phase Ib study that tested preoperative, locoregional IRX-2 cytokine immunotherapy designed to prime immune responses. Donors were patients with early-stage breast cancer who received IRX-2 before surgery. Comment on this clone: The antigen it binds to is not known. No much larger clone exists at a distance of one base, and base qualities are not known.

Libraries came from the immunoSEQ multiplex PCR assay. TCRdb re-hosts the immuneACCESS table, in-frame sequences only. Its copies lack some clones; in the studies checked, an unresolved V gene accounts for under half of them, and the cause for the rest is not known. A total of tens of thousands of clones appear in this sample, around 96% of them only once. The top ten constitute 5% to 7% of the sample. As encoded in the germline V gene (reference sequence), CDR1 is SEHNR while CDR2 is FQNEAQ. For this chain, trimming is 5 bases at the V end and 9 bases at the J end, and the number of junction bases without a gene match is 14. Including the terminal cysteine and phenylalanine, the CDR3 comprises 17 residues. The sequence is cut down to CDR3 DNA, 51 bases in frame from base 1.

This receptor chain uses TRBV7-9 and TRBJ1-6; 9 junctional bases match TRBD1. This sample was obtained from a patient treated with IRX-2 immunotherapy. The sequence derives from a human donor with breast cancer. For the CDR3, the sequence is CASSKYMGGTGSSPLHF. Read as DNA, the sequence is TGTGCCAGCAGCAAATACATGGGGGGGACAGGGAGTTCACCCCTCCACTTT.